Reported below is one T cell receptor beta chain. Produced via immunoSEQ multiplex PCR; TCRdb's table is partial and in-frame only. The sample has more than 150,000 clones; 70% to 90% are singletons. The sample is drawn from a study of T cell responses to AZD1222 COVID-19 vaccine. Germline trimming cut 4 bases from V and 2 bases from J; bases unmatched to any gene: 5. CDR1 and CDR2 (germline): SGHRS, YFSETQ. The CDR3 covers 15 residues. The chain has TRBV5-1 and TRBJ2-5; 10 bases are a match to TRBD1. This TCR came from an adult who received the AZD1222 COVID-19 vaccine. The sequenced sample was peripheral blood, obtained 28 days after the second AZD1222 dose. CDR3 sequence (DNA): TGCGCCAGCAGCCGGTGGGGACAGGGGCAAGAGACCCAGTACTTC. Amino acid sequence: CASSRWGQGQETQYF. Using reference TRBV5-1 and TRBJ2-5 for the parts outside the CDR3, the full variable domain is KAGVTQTPRYLIKTRGQQVTLSCSPISGHRSVSWYQQTPGQGLQFLFEYFSETQRNKGNFPGRFSGRQFSNSRSEMNVSTLELGDSALYLCASSRWGQGQETQYFGPGTRLLVL.